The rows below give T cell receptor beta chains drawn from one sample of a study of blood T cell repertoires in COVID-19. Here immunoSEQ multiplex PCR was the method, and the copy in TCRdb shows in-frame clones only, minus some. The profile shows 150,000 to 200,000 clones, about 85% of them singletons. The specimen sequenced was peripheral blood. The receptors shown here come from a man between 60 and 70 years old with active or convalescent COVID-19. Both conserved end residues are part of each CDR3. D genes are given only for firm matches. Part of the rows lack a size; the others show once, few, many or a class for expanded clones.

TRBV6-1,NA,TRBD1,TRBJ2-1,CASSARSGQSYNEQFF,TGTGCCAGCAGTGCCCGTTCGGGACAGTCCTACAATGAGCAGTTCTTC
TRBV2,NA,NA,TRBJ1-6,CASSGLLGGSPLHF,TGTGCCAGCAGTGGACTCTTAGGAGGTTCACCCCTCCACTTT
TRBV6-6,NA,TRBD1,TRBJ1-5,CASSYQTGYSNQPQHF,TGTGCCAGCAGTTACCAGACAGGGTATAGCAATCAGCCCCAGCATTTT
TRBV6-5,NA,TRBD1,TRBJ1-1,CASSYGQGGTEAFF,TGTGCCAGCAGTTACGGACAGGGGGGGACTGAAGCTTTCTTT
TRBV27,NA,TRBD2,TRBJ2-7,CASSSLGAGGLEQYF,TGTGCCAGCAGTTCCCTGGGGGCGGGGGGGCTCGAGCAGTACTTC
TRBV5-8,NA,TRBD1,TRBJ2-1,CASSLQQGAFYNEQFF,TGTGCCAGCAGCTTGCAACAGGGGGCTTTCTACAATGAGCAGTTCTTC
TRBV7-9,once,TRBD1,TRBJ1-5,CASSLGTGAGDNQPQHF,TGTGCCAGCAGCTTAGGGACAGGGGCGGGAGACAATCAGCCCCAGCATTTT
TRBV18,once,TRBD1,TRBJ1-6,CASSPQGAKTPLHF,TGTGCCAGCTCACCACAGGGGGCGAAGACACCCCTCCACTTT
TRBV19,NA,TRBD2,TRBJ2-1,CASSAGGGDNEQFF,TGTGCCAGTAGTGCTGGCGGGGGGGACAATGAGCAGTTCTTC
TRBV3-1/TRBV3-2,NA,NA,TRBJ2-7,CASSQTGAEQYF,TGTGCCAGCAGCCAAACAGGCGCCGAGCAGTACTTC
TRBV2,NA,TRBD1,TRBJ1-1,CATRGQMNTEAFF,TGTGCCACCAGGGGACAGATGAACACTGAAGCTTTCTTT
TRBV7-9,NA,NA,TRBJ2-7,CASSPGDHYEQYF,TGTGCCAGCTCCCCGGGGGACCACTACGAGCAGTACTTC
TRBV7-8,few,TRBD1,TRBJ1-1,CASSLWGTGGDTEAFF,TGTGCCAGCAGCTTATGGGGGACAGGGGGCGACACTGAAGCTTTCTTT
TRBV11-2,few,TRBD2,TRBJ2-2,CASTLSGGLNTGELFF,TGTGCCAGCACCCTTAGCGGGGGCCTTAACACCGGGGAGCTGTTTTTT
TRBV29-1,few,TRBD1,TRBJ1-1,CSVQRTGGNTEAFF,TGCAGCGTACAAAGGACAGGGGGGAACACTGAAGCTTTCTTT
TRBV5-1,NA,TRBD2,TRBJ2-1,CASSLHLYASGAYNEQFF,TGCGCCAGCAGCCTCCACTTGTACGCTAGCGGGGCTTACAATGAGCAGTTCTTC
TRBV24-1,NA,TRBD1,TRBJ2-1,CATSDPFLSSGQGANEQFF,TGTGCCACCAGTGACCCATTTCTTTCTTCGGGACAGGGGGCAAATGAGCAGTTCTTC
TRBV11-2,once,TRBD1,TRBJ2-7,CASSPRTGVREQYF,TGTGCCAGCAGCCCAAGGACAGGGGTTAGGGAGCAGTACTTC
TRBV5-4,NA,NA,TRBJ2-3,CASSLAGEDTQYF,TGTGCCAGCAGCTTGGCAGGGGAAGATACGCAGTATTTT
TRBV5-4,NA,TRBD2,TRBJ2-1,CASSASAAGRVNEQFF,TGTGCCAGCAGCGCATCGGCAGCGGGGCGTGTCAATGAGCAGTTCTTC
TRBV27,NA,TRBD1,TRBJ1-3,CASSLRQGGNTIYF,TGTGCCAGCAGTCTAAGACAGGGCGGAAACACCATATATTTT
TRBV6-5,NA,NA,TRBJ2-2,CASASRGINTGELFF,TGTGCCAGCGCCTCTAGAGGGATTAACACCGGGGAGCTGTTTTTT
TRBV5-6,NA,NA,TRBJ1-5,CASSLGRGLNQPQHF,TGTGCCAGCAGCTTGGGACGGGGACTTAATCAGCCCCAGCATTTT
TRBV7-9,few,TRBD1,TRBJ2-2,CASSFTGDTGELFF,TGTGCCAGCAGCTTCACAGGGGACACCGGGGAGCTGTTTTTT
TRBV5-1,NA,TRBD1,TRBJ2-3,CASSLQGPPSTDTQYF,TGCGCCAGCAGCTTACAGGGGCCCCCTAGCACAGATACGCAGTATTTT
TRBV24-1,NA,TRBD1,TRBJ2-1,CATRATGTGYEQFF,TGTGCCACCAGGGCCACCGGGACAGGGTATGAGCAGTTCTTC
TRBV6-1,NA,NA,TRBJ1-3,CASSEFGGDGNTIYF,TGTGCCAGCAGTGAATTTGGGGGGGATGGAAACACCATATATTTT
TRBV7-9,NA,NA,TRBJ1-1,CASSLLRDVGTEAFF,TGTGCCAGCAGCTTATTGCGGGATGTTGGCACTGAAGCTTTCTTT
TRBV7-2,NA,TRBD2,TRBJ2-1,CASSPYGTSGGNEQFF,TGTGCCAGCAGCCCGTACGGGACTAGCGGGGGGAATGAGCAGTTCTTC
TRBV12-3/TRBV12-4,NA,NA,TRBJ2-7,CASSDALADEQYF,TGTGCCAGCAGTGACGCCCTGGCGGACGAGCAGTACTTC
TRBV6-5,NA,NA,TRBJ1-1,CASSLNRATTEAFF,TGTGCCAGCAGCCTTAACAGGGCTACGACTGAAGCTTTCTTT
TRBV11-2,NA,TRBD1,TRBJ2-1,CASSLQQGTNEQFF,TGTGCCAGCAGCTTACAACAGGGGACCAATGAGCAGTTCTTC
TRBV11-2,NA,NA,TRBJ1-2,CASSQGSAGDGYTF,TGTGCCAGCAGTCAGGGGTCCGCGGGTGATGGCTACACCTTC
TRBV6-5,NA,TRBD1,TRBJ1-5,CASSFRTGANQPQHF,TGTGCCAGCAGTTTTCGGACAGGCGCCAATCAGCCCCAGCATTTT
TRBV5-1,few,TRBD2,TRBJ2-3,CASSLGPQSGGPTDTQYF,TGCGCCAGCAGCTTGGGGCCCCAGAGCGGGGGGCCCACAGATACGCAGTATTTT
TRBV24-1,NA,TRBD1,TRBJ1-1,CATRGQKNTEAFF,TGTGCCACCAGGGGACAGAAGAACACTGAAGCTTTCTTT
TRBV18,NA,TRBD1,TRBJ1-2,CASSPMGQDPRGYTF,TGTGCCAGCTCACCCATGGGACAGGACCCCCGGGGCTACACCTTC
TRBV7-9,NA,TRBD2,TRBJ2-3,CASSLESGGRSDTQYF,TGTGCCAGCAGCCTAGAGAGCGGGGGGAGGTCAGATACGCAGTATTTT
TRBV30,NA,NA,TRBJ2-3,CAWRAGSTSQSTDTQYF,TGTGCCTGGAGGGCAGGATCCACTAGCCAGAGTACAGATACGCAGTATTTT
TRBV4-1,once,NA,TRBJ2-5,CASSLRGGQETQYF,TGCGCCAGCAGCCTCAGGGGCGGCCAAGAGACCCAGTACTTC
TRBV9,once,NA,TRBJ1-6,CASSAVWFNSPLHF,TGTGCCAGCAGCGCAGTGTGGTTTAATTCACCCCTCCACTTT
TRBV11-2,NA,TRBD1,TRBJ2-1,CASSLVRTGTSGGEQFF,TGTGCCAGCAGCTTAGTTCGGACAGGGACCTCTGGCGGTGAGCAGTTCTTC
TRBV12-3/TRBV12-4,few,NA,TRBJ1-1,CASEAGPEAFF,TGTGCCAGCGAAGCCGGTCCTGAAGCTTTCTTT
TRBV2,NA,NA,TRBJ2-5,CASSEGQGGFFETQYF,TGTGCCAGCAGTGAAGGCCAGGGAGGTTTTTTTGAGACCCAGTACTTC
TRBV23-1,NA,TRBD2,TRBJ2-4,CASRRWEGRKAKNIQYF,TGCGCCAGCAGAAGATGGGAGGGGAGGAAAGCCAAAAACATTCAGTACTTC
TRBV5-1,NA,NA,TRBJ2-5,CASSFGRQETQYF,TGCGCCAGCAGCTTTGGCAGGCAAGAGACCCAGTACTTC
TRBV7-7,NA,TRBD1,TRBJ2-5,CASSLGQGAFETQYF,TGTGCCAGCAGCCTTGGACAGGGGGCTTTTGAGACCCAGTACTTC
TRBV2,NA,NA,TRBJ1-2,CASITDTELDGYTF,TGTGCCAGCATTACGGACACAGAGTTAGATGGCTACACCTTC
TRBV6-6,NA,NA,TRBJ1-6,CASSQKNSPLHF,TGTGCCAGCAGCCAAAAAAATTCACCCCTCCACTTT
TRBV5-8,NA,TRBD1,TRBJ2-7,CASSPDRVQVISSYEQYF,TGTGCCAGCAGCCCGGACAGGGTACAAGTAATTAGCTCCTACGAGCAGTACTTC
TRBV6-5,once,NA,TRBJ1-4,CASIQGGSSGEKLFF,TGTGCCAGCATCCAAGGGGGTTCTTCTGGGGAAAAACTGTTTTTT
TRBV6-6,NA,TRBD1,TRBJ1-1,CASSYTTGGWNTEAFF,TGTGCCAGCAGTTACACCACAGGGGGCTGGAACACTGAAGCTTTCTTT
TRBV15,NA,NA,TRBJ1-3,CATSRDGGNTIYF,TGTGCCACCAGCAGAGATGGCGGAAACACCATATATTTT